This T cell receptor (beta chain) was documented in a study of CD4 T cells in relation to SARS-CoV-2 and coronaviruses. The unexposed donors gave CD4+ T cells in about 2010-2018, prior to COVID-19. CD4+ T cells were isolated from the cells after 10 days of culture. Testing used SARS-CoV-2 S/N and four cold-coronavirus spikes on unexposed-donor CD4+ T cells, cells permitting. Sequencing was performed with immunoSEQ multiplex PCR; in TCRdb, only in-frame clones are kept and a portion is missing. The sample shows roughly 30,000 clones, over 60% of them seen only once. Comment on this clone: Its antigen is undetermined.

CDR1 is SGHTA, CDR2 FQGNSA, per germline. The CDR3 is 15 amino acids. Trimming removed 6 bases at V and 2 bases at J, with 11 bases between. This TCR derives from a human donor in good health. Specimen: CD4+ T cells from PBMCs, cultured in vitro. This chain links TRBV7-2 with TRBJ1-6; D is undetermined. Written as DNA, the CDR3 is TGTGCCAGCAGTCCCGGATGGGCCTATAATTCACCCCTCCACTTT. It encodes CASSPGWAYNSPLHF.